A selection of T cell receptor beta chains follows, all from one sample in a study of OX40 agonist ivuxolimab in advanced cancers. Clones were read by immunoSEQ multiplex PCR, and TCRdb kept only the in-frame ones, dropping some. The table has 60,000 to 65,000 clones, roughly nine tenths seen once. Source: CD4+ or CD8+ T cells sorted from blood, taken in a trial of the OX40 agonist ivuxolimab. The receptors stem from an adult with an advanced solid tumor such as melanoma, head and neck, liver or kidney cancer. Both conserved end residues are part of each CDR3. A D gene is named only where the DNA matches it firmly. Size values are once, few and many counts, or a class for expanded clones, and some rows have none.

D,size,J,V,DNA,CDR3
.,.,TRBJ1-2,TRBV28,TGTGCCAGCAGTCTCCTAGGAGGGAACTATGGCTACACCTTC,CASSLLGGNYGYTF
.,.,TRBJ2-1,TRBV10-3,TGTGCCATCAGTGAGTCAGAAACTGGGTACAATGAGCAGTTCTTC,CAISESETGYNEQFF
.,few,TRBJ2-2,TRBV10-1,TGCGCCAGCAGCCCGGACAGATACACCGGGGAGCTGTTTTTT,CASSPDRYTGELFF
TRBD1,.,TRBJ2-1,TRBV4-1,TGCGCCAGCAGCCAAGGGGACAGCTACAATGAGCAGTTCTTC,CASSQGDSYNEQFF
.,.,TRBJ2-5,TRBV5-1,TGCGCCAGCAGCTTGGCTGCGGGCGGGGAGACCCAGTACTTC,CASSLAAGGETQYF
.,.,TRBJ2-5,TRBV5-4,TGTGCCAGCAGCTTGGGACCAGAACTCTCCACAAAAGAGACCCAGTACTTC,CASSLGPELSTKETQYF
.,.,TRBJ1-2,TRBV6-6,TGTGCCAGCACCCTAAAAGGGAGTTTAATCTACACCTTC,CASTLKGSLIYTF
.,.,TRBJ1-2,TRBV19,TGTGCCCGATATGGCTACACCTTC,CARYGYTF
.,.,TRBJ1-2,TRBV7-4,TGTGCCAGCCTCTCTAAACACCTAATATCCCTTAACTATGGCTACACCTTC,CASLSKHLISLNYGYTF
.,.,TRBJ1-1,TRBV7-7,TGTGCTAGCAGTTTAAGCAGGGACACTGAAGCTTTCTTT,CASSLSRDTEAFF
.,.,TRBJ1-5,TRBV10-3,TGTGCCATCAGTGAGGACTCGAGAGAGGGGCAGCCCCAGCATTTT,CAISEDSREGQPQHF
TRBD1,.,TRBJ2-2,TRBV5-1,TGCGCCAGCAGCACCGGACAGGGATGGGGTACCGGGGAGCTGTTTTTT,CASSTGQGWGTGELFF
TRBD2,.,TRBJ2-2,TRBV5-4,TGTGCCAGCGGCAGCGGGGGGGCTGGGAACACCGGGGAGCTGTTTTTT,CASGSGGAGNTGELFF
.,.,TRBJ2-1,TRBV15,TGTGCCACCAGCGGAGGCGCTGAGCAGTTCTTC,CATSGGAEQFF
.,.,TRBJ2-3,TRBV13,TGTGCCAGCAGCCTCTGGGCCCAGGGGACAGATACGCAGTATTTT,CASSLWAQGTDTQYF
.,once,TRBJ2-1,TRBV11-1,TGTGCCAGCAGCTTAAGGGGGGCCCTCAATGAGCAGTTCTTC,CASSLRGALNEQFF
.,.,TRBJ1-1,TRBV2,TGTGCCAGCAGTGAAACGTATCGGGGCACTGAAGCTTTCTTT,CASSETYRGTEAFF
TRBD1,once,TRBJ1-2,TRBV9,TGTGCCAGCAGCGTAGGAAGGTGGGACAGGGGGCTTTACGGCTACACCTTC,CASSVGRWDRGLYGYTF
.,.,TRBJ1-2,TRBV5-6,TGTGCCAGCAGCTTCTCAGACAGACCTAACTATGGCTACACCTTC,CASSFSDRPNYGYTF
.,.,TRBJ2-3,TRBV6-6,TGTGCCAGCAAGGGCCCCCCCACAGATACGCAGTATTTT,CASKGPPTDTQYF
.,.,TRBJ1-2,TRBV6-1,TGTGCCAGCAGTGAAAGAGGGGATTCCTATGGCTACACCTTC,CASSERGDSYGYTF
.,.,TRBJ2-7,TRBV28,TGTGCCAGCAGCCTCCCCTTCCACGAGCAGTACTTC,CASSLPFHEQYF
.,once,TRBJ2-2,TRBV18,TGTGCCAGCTCACCACTTTCAGTTGGCCATGCGAACACCGGGGAGCTGTTTTTT,CASSPLSVGHANTGELFF
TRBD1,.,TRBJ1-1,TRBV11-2,TGTGCCAGCAGCTTAGACTTGACAGGGGCCTGGGGCATGAACACTGAAGCTTTCTTT,CASSLDLTGAWGMNTEAFF